This T cell receptor beta chain was documented in a study of blood T cell repertoires in COVID-19. About the study: Some COVID-19 samples were acute and others convalescent; all came from the United States, Italy and Spain.

TCRdb keeps only in-frame clones here, not all; method: immunoSEQ multiplex PCR. Of 90,000 to 100,000 clones in the sample, 82% were seen once. V lost 1 base and J lost 7; bases outside the gene matches: 5. The CDR3 has 14 amino acids. CDR1 and CDR2 from the germline V gene are SGHAT and FQNNGV. Sequencing used peripheral blood. The V gene is TRBV11-2, the J gene TRBJ1-2, with 8 bases lining up with TRBD1. This TCR was sampled from a man in his 70s with acute or convalescent COVID-19. As DNA, the CDR3 is TGTGCCAGCAGCTTAGGCGCAGGGGGCTTTGGCTACACCTTC. Translation gives CASSLGAGGFGYTF.